This T cell receptor beta chain was identified in a study of OX40 agonist ivuxolimab in advanced cancers. Across the whole study: Ivuxolimab, an agonistic anti-OX40 (CD134) antibody, was given to patients.

Remarks on this clone: The antigen is not known.

Measured with immunoSEQ multiplex PCR; TCRdb has only the in-frame clones, and not every one. The repertoire includes 20,000 to 25,000 clones, less than 90% of them detected once, and approximately 58% sits in the top ten. V dropped 6 bases and J dropped 1 base, with 12 bases sitting between them. Germline assignment: CDR1 MNHEY and CDR2 SMNVEV (reference sequence). The length of the CDR3 is 14 residues. Broader study findings: Both blood CD4+ and CD8+ T cells showed clonal growth by week 6 at 0.1 to 3.0 mg/kg. Compared with CD4+, CD8+ T cells on average had more expanded clones. Some patients without response likewise showed low normalized clonal expansion.

The sequence was collected from an adult with an advanced solid tumor such as melanoma, head and neck, liver or kidney cancer. This rearrangement joins TRBV27 to TRBJ2-5; D is unresolved. Sequencing used CD4+ or CD8+ T cells sorted from blood, obtained in a trial of the OX40 agonist ivuxolimab. The CDR3 loop is CASSPVPGQETQYF. The CDR3, as DNA: TGTGCCAGCAGCCCGGTCCCCGGCCAAGAGACCCAGTACTTC.